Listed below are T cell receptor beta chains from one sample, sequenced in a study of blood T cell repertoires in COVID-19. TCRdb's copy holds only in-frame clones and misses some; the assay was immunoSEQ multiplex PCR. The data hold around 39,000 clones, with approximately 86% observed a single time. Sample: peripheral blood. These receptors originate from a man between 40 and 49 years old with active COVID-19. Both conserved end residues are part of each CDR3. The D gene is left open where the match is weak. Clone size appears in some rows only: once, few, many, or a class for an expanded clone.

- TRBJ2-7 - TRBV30 TGTGCCTGGAGTCGACAGGTCTTTAGCTCCTACGAGCAGTACTTC CAWSRQVFSSYEQYF
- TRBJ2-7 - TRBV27 TGTGCCAGCAGCCGCTGGCAGATGAACTCCTACGAGCAGTACTTC CASSRWQMNSYEQYF
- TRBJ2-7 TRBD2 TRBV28 TGTGCCAGCAGTTGGGACTTTAGCGGGAGGGTCGAGCAGTACTTC CASSWDFSGRVEQYF
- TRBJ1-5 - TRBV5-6 TGTGCCAGCAGTCGTGGACAGCGCAATCAGCCCCAGCATTTT CASSRGQRNQPQHF
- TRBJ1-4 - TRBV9 TGTGCCAGCAGCGTAGGAGTCAGGAATGAAAAACTGTTTTTT CASSVGVRNEKLFF
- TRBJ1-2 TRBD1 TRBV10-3 TGTGCCATCAGTGTGGGACAGGAGGTTAGCTATGGCTACACCTTC CAISVGQEVSYGYTF
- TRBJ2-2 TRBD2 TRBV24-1 TGTGCCACCAGACTAGCGGGAAACACCGGGGAGCTGTTTTTT CATRLAGNTGELFF
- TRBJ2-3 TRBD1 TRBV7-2 TGTGCCAGCAGCTTAGAACCGGGACAGTCTCCTTTTAATACGCAGTATTTT CASSLEPGQSPFNTQYF
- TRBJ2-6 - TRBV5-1 TGCGCCAGCAGCTTAAATTCCGGACAGTCTGGGGCCAACGTCCTGACTTTC CASSLNSGQSGANVLTF
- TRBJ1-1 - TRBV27 TGTGCCAGCAGTTGGGGTAGGGAGGCGAAAGCTTTCTTT CASSWGREAKAFF
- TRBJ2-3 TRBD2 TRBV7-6 TGTGCCAGCAGCTTAATTCCAGCGGGAGGAGGGGATACGCAGTATTTT CASSLIPAGGGDTQYF
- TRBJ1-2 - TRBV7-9 TGTGCCAGCAGCTTTGCCGATCGGAACTATGGCTACACCTTC CASSFADRNYGYTF
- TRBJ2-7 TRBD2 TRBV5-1 TGCGCCAGCAGCTTGGACGTGGGACTAGCAACCTACGAGCAGTACTTC CASSLDVGLATYEQYF
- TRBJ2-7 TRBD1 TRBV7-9 TGTGCCAGCAGCTTAGTAGTTAGGGGGCGGTGGAGTAGTTTCTACGAGCAGTACTTC CASSLVVRGRWSSFYEQYF
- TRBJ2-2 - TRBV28 TGTGCCACTCACAGGACCGACACCGGGGAGCTGTTTTTT CATHRTDTGELFF
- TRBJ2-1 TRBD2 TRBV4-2 TGTGCCAGCAGCCAAGTCCCGACTAGCGGGTTCAATGAGCAGTTCTTC CASSQVPTSGFNEQFF
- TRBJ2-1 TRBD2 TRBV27 TGTGCCAGCAGTGCTCCGGGACTAGCGGGTTACTGGGGGAATGAGCAGTTCTTC CASSAPGLAGYWGNEQFF
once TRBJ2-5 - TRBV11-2 TGTGCCAGCAGACGGGTGGGGCTTCGGGAGACCCAGTACTTC CASRRVGLRETQYF
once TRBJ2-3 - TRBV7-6 TGTGCCAGCAGCTTCGCAGGGGGGACAACAGATACGCAGTATTTT CASSFAGGTTDTQYF
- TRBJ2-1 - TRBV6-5 TGTGCCAGCAGTTACTCCAGGACCTACAATGAGCAGTTCTTC CASSYSRTYNEQFF
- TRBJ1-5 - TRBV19 TGTGCCAGTACCCCCTCCCTGGGGCATAGCAATCAGCCCCAGCATTTT CASTPSLGHSNQPQHF
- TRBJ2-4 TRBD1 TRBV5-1 TGCGCCAGCAGCCGTACCACAAACCGGGACAGGGGAAACATTCAGTACTTC CASSRTTNRDRGNIQYF